This T cell receptor (beta chain) was observed in a study of Tregs in tolerant kidney transplant recipients. The CDR3 sequence is 12 residues long. V lost 6 bases and J 9 bases, leaving 12 bases between the germline ends. Per the germline V gene, CDR1 is SGHAT and CDR2 is FQNNGV. Only in-frame clones appear in the TCRdb table, and some are missing; sequencing was by immunoSEQ multiplex PCR. This sample yields 110,000 or so clones, of which around nine tenths are seen a single time; roughly 0.63% belongs to the top ten. Unstimulated Tregs (CD4+CD25+CD127-) and CD4+CD25- non-Tregs were sorted from PBMCs.

The sequence derives from a human donor in good health. What was sequenced was CD4+ T cells from blood. The chain couples TRBV11-2 to TRBJ2-1; D could derive from TRBD1 or TRBD2 (5 bases each). In nucleotides, the CDR3 is TGTGCCAGCAGACAACGGGACGCTGAGCAGTTCTTC. Protein sequence: CASRQRDAEQFF. The whole variable domain, remainder taken from reference TRBV11-2 and TRBJ2-1, is EAGVAQSPRYKIIEKRQSVAFWCNPISGHATLYWYQQILGQGPKLLIQFQNNGVVDDSQLPKDRFSAERLKGVDSTLKIQPAKLEDSAVYLCASRQRDAEQFFGPGTRLTVL.